The entry below gives a single T cell receptor beta chain sequence along with its context. Its antigen is currently unknown. This sample was taken from a study of beta chain features in type 1 diabetes. The isolated RNA, all of it, was reverse transcribed, so expressed TCRB transcripts were what got sequenced. Only in-frame clones appear in the TCRdb table, and some are missing; sequencing was by immunoSEQ multiplex PCR. The table shows fewer than 450,000 clones, with less than 15% occurring only once. Broader study findings: A moderate, significant TCRB CDR3 shortening appeared in type 1 diabetes across four CD4+ subsets.

In all sorted populations, purity surpassed 95%. The V gene's germline CDR1 is KGHSH and CDR2 LQKENI. This CDR3 comprises 18 residues. V shed 3 bases, J shed 7 bases, and the junction held 16 bases outside the gene matches. This TCR was sampled from a woman between 18 and 29 years old with type 1 diabetes. The gene calls are TRBV18 and TRBJ1-1; 11 bases are shared with TRBD1. Sequenced input: naive CD4+ T cells from blood. CDR3 DNA sequence: TGTGCCAGCTCACCCCAAACCGGGACAGGGGGAGGAGGTGGTGAAGCTTTCTTT. Translation gives CASSPQTGTGGGGGEAFF.